Given below is one T cell receptor beta chain in context. This CDR3 has 15 amino acids. With V trimmed by 6 bases and J by 9 bases, 15 bases remained unmatched. The V gene's germline CDR1 is DFQATT and CDR2 SNEGSKA (reference sequence). The sample is drawn from a study of blood T cells in healthy people across ages. Healthy individuals of Caucasian origin from Russia, aged about 6 to 100, served as donors. The use of a sample-barcoded 5' primer and a J-beta primer mix characterized a second PCR of roughly 6 to 12 cycles. TCRdb redid the calling of the 5' RACE reads with MiXCR, one entry per CDR3 protein. The data contain around 690,000 distinct CDR3 sequences, approximately 59% of them singletons.

This clonotype was obtained from a man aged 60 to 75 in good health. The sequenced sample was blood. The rearrangement links TRBV20-1 to TRBJ2-5; 11 bases align to TRBD1. CDR3: CSASPGDRGSVAQYF. The CDR3 DNA follows: TGCAGTGCGTCCCCGGGGGACAGGGGGTCTGTGGCCCAGTACTTC.